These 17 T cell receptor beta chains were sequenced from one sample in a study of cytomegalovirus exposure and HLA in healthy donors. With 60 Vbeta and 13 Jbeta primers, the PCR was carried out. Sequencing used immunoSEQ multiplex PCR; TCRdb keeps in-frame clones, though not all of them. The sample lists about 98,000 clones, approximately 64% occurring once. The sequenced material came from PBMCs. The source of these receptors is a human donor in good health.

The CDR3 is CASSLELFKDEQYF. DNA of the CDR3: TGTGCCAGCAGCTTAGAGCTATTTAAAGACGAGCAGTACTTC. The chain joins TRBV11-2 to TRBJ2-7; D uncertain. The CDR3 covers 14 residues. V was pared by 0 bases and J by 5 bases, with 11 bases between. Germline CDR1 SGHAT, CDR2 FQNNGV.

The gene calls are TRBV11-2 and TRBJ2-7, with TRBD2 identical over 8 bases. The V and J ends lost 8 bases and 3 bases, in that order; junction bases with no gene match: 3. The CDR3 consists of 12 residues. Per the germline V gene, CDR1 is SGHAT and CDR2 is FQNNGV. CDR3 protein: CASREGNYEQYF. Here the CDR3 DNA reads TGTGCCAGCCGGGAGGGAAACTACGAGCAGTACTTC.

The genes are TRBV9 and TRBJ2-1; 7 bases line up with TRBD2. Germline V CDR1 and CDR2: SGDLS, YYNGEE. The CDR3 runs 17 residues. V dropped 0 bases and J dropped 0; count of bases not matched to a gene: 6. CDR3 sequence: CASSVATGGSSYNEQFF. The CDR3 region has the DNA TGTGCCAGCAGCGTAGCTACGGGCGGGAGCTCCTACAATGAGCAGTTCTTC.

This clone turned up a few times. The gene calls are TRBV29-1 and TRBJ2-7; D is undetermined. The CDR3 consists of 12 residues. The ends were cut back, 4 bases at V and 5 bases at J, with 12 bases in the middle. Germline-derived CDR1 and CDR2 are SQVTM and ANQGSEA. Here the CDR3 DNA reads TGCAGCGTTGGGATGGAGTCCGACGAGCAGTACTTC. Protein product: CSVGMESDEQYF.

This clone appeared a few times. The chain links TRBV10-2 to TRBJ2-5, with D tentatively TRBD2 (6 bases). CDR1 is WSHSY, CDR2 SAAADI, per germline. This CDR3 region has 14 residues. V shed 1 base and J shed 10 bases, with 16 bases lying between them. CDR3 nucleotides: TGCGCCAGCAGTGAGTTCGGGAGCGATGAGGACCAGTACTTC. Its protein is CASSEFGSDEDQYF.

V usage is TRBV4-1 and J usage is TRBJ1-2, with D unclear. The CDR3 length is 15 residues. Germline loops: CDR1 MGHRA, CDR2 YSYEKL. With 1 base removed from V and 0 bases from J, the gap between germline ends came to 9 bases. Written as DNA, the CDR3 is TGCGCCAGCAGCCAAGCTCCGGGAACTAACTATGGCTACACCTTC. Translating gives CASSQAPGTNYGYTF.

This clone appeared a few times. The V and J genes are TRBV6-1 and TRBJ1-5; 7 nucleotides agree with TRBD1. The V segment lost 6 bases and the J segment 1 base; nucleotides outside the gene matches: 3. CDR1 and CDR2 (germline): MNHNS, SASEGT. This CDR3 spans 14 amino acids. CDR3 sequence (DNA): TGTGCCAGCAGGGCGGGACAGAGCAATCAGCCCCAGCATTTT. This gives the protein CASRAGQSNQPQHF.

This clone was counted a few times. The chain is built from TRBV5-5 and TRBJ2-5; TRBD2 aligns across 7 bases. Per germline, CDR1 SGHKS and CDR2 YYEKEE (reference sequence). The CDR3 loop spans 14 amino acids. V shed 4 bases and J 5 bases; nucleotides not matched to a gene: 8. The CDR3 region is CASSIAGAKETQYF. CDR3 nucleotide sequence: TGTGCCAGCAGCATCGCGGGAGCAAAGGAGACCCAGTACTTC.

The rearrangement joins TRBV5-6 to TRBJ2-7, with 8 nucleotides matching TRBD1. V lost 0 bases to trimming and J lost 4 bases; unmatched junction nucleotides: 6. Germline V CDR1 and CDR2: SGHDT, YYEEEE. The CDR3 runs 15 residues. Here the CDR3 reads CASSLGQGAVYEQYF. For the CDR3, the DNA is TGTGCCAGCAGCTTGGGTCAGGGGGCGGTTTACGAGCAGTACTTC.

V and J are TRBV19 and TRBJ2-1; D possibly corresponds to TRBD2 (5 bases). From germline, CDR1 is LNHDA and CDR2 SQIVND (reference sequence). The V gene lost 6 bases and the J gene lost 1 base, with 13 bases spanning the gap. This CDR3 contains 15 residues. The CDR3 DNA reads TGTGCCAGTAGCCGGGGAGTAGCATCCTACAATGAGCAGTTCTTC. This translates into CASSRGVASYNEQFF.

The CDR3 loop is CASSLGSVTNEKLFF. CDR3 in DNA: TGTGCCAGCAGCTTAGGCTCAGTTACTAATGAAAAACTGTTTTTT. The chain recombines TRBV7-8 with TRBJ1-4, with D hard to call. Trimming cost V 1 base and J 2 bases, with 8 bases left between them. From germline, CDR1 is SGHVS and CDR2 FQNEAQ. The CDR3 has 15 residues.

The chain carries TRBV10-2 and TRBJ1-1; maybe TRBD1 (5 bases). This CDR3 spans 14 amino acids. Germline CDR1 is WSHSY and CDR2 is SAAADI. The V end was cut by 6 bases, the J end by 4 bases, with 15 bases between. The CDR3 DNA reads TGCGCCAGCAGCTACCCTCGGGGGGGCACTGAAGCTTTCTTT. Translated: CASSYPRGGTEAFF.

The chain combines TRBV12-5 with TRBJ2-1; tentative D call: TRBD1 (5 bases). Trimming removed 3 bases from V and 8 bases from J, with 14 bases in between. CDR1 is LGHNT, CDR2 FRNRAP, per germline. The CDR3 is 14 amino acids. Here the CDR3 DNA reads TGTGCTAGTGGTTTATCACAGGTCCAGGATGAGCAGTTCTTC. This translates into CASGLSQVQDEQFF.

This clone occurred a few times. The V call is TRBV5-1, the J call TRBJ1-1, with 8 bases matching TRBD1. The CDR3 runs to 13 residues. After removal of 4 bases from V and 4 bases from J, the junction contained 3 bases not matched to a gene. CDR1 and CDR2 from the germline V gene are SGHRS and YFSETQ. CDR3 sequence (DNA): TGCGCCAGCAGCCCGGGACAGGCCACTGAAGCTTTCTTT. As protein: CASSPGQATEAFF.

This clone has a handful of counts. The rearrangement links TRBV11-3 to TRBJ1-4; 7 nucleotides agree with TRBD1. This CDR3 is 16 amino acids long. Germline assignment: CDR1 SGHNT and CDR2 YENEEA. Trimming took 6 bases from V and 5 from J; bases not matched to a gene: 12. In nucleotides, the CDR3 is TGTGCCAGCAGTACAGCGAGGGGACAGAAAAATGAAAAACTGTTTTTT. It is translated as CASSTARGQKNEKLFF.

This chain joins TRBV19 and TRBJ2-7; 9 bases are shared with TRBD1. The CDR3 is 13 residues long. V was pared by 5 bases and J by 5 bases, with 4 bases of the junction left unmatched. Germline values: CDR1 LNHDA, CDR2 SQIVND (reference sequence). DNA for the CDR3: TGTGCCAGTAGTGACAGGGGGGCCCACGAGCAGTACTTC. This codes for CASSDRGAHEQYF.

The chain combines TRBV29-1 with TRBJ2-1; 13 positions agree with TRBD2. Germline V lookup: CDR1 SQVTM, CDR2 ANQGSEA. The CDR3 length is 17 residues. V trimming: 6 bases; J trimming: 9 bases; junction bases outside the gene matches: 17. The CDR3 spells CSVGLAGAVVILGEQFF. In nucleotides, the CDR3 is TGCAGCGTCGGACTAGCGGGAGCCGTGGTGATACTCGGTGAGCAGTTCTTC.